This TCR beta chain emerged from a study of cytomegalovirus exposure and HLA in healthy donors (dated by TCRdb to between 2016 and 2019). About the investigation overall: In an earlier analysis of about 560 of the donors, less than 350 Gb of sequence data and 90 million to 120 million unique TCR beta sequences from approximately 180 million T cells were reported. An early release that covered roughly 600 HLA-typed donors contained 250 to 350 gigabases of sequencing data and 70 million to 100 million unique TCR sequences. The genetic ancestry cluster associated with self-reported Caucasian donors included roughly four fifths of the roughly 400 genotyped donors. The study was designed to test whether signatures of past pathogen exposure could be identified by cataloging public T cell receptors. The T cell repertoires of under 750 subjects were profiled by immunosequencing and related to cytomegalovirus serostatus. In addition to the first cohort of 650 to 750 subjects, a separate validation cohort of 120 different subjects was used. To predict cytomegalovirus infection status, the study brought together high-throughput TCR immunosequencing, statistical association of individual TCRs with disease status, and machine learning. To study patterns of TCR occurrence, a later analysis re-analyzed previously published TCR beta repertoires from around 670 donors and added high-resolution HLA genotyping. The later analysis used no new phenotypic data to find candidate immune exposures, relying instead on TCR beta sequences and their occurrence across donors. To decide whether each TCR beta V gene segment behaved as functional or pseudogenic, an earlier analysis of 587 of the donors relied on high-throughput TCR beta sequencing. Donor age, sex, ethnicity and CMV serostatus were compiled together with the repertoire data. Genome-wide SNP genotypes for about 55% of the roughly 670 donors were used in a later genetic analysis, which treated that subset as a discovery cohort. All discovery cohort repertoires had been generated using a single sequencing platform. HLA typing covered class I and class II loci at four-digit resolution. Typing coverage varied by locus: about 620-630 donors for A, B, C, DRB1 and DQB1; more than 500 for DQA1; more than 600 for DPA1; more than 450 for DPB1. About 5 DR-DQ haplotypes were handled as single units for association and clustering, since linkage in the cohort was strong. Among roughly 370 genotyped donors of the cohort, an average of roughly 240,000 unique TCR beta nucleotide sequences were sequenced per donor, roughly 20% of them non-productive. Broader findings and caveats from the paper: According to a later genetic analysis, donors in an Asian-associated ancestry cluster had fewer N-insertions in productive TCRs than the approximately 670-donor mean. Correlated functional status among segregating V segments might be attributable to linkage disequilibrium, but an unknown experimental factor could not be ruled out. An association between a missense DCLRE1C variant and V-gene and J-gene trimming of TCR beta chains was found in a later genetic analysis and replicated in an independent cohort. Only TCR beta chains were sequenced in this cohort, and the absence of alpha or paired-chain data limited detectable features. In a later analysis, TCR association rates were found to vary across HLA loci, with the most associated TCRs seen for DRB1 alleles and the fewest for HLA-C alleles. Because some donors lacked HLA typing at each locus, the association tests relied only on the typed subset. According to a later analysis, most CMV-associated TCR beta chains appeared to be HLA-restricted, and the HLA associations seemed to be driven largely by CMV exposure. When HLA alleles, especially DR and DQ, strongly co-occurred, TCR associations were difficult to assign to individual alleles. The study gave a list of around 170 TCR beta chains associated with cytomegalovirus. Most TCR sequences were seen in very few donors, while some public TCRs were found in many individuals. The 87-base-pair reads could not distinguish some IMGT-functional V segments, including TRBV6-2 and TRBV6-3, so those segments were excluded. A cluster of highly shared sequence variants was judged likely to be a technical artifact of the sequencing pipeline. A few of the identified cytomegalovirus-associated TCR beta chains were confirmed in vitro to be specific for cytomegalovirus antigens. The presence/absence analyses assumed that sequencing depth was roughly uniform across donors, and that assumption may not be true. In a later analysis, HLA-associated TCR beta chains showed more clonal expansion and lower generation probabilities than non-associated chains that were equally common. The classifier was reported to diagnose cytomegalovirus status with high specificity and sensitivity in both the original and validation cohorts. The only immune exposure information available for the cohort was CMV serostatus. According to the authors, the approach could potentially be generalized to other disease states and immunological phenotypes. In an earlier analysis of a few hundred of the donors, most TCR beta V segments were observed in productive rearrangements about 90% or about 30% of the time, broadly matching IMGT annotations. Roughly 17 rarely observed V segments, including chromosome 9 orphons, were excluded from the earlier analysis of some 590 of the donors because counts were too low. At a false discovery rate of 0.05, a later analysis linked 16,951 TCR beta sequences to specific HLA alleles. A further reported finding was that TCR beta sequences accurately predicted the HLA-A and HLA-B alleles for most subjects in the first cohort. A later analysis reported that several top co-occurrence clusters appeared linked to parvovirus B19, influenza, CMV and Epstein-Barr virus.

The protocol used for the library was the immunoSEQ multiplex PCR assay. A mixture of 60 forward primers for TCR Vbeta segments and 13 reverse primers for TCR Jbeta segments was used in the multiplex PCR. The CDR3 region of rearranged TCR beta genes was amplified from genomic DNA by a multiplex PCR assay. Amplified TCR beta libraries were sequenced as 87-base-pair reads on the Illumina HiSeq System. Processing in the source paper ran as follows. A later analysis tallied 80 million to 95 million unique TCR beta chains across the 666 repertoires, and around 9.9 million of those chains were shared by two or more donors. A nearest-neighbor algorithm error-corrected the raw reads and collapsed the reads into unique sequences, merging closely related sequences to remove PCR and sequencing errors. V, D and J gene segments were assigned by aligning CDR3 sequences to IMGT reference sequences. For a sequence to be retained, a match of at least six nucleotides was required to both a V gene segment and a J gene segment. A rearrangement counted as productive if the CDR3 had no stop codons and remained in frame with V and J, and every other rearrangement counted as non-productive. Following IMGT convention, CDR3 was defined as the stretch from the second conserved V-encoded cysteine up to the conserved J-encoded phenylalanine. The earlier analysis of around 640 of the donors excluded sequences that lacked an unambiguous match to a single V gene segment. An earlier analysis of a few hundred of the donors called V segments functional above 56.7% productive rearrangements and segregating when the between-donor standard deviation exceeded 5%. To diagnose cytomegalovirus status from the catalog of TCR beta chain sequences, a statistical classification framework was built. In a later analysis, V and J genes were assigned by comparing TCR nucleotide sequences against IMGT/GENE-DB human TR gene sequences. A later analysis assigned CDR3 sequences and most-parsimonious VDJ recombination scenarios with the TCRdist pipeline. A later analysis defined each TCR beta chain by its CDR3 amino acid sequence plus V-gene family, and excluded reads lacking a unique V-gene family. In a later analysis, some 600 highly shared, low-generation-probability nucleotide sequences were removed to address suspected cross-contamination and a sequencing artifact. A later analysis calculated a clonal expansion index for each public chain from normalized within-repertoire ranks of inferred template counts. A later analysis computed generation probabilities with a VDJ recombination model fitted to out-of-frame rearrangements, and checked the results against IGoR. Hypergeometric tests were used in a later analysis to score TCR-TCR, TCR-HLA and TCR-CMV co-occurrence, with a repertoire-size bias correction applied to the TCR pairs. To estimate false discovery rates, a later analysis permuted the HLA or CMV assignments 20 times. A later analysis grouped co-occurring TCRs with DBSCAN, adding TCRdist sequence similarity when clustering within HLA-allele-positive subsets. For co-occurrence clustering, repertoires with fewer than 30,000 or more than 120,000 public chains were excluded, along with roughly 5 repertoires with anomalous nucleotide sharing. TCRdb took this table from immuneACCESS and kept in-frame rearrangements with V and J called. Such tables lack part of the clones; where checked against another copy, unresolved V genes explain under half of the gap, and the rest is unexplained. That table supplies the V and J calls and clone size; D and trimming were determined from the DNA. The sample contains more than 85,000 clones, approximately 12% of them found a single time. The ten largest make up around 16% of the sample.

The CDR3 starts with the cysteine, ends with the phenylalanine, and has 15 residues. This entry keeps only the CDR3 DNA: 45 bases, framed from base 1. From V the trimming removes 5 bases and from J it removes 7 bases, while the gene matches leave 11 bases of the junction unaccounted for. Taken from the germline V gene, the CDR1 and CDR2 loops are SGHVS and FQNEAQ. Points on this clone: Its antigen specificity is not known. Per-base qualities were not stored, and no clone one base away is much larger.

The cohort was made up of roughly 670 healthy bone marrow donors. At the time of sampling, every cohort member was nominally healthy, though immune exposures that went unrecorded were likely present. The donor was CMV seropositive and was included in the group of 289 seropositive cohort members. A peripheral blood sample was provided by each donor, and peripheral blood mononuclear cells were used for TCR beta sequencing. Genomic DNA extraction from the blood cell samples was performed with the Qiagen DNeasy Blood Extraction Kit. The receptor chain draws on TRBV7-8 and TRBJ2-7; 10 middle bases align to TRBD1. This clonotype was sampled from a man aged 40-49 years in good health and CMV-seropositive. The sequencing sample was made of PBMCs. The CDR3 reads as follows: CASSPPRQGAGEQYF. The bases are TGTGCCAGCAGCCCCCCGAGACAGGGGGCTGGAGAGCAGTACTTC.